This note documents a single T cell receptor (beta chain) sequence. This clonotype was observed at least ten times. Its antigen is currently not known. The sample holds no much larger clone one base away, and base qualities are not on file. TCR beta CDR3 regions were amplified from RNA transcripts. The first round of RT-PCR for the TCR CDR3 was performed with the HTBI primer set and the Qiagen OneStep RT-PCR kit. Libraries were constructed in a second round of multiplex PCR, after which size selection and purification were performed. Libraries were sequenced paired-end with 100 bp reads on an Illumina HiSeq2000. The published analysis was carried out like this. Raw data were processed with SOAPnuke, discarding reads with adapters, uncalled bases, mean Phred below 15, or no exact constant-primer or identifier match. High-quality paired reads were merged with COPE v1.2.5, and unique nucleotide sequences were defined as clonotypes. Clonotypes were aligned to IMGT TRBV, TRBD and TRBJ reference segments using MiTCR v1.1. The analysis included only V-J combinations with a frequency above 0.0001, which together covered more than 98% of the repertoires. The TCS score was defined as the ratio of F50 (clonal expansion) to E x V (chaos), calculated using BLOSUM62-based TCRdist between CDR3 peptides within each V-J. Welch's t-statistics and random forest reduced 500 to 550 V-J features to 10 to 15, which were used in a naive Bayes classifier (R e1071). TCRdb reran the public reads through fastp at Q25 and MiXCR, keeping productive beta chains. Identical CDR3 proteins give one entry, which carries the most common genes and DNA. The V and J calls, along with clone size, are taken from TCRdb and not from the paper's own processing. Recorded for this sample are around 400,000 distinct CDR3 sequences; approximately 14% of them occurred a single time. The ten largest clones capture 25% to 30% of the sample.

The entry originates in a study of T cells in Graves' hyperthyroidism and ophthalmopathy (dated by TCRdb to between 2019 and 2020). In the study overall: Peripheral blood was collected at initial diagnosis, before any treatment. Prospective prediction of ophthalmopathy was tested in an independent validation cohort of about 19 hyperthyroidism patients and 17 patients who later progressed to ophthalmopathy. According to the paper, TCR Vbeta CDR3 sequencing was carried out on over 130 peripheral blood samples, which came from under 50 ophthalmopathy, 70 to 80 hyperthyroidism and approximately 17 progressor patients. For training and testing, the 100 or so patients in the discovery cohort were randomly divided in a 7:3 ratio. To identify TCR V-J signatures that set the groups apart, the researchers used a discovery cohort of more than 95 patients, made up of around 42 with Graves' ophthalmopathy and 57 with stable Graves' hyperthyroidism. Following sampling, methimazole starting at 30 mg daily was given to hyperthyroidism patients, and high-dose intravenous methylprednisolone was given to ophthalmopathy patients. In about six Graves' hyperthyroidism patients, the study also compared T-cell repertoires from thyroid tissue with T-cell repertoires from blood.

General study outcomes and caveats: A 13 V-J signature model separated ophthalmopathy from stable hyperthyroidism, with just over 85% sensitivity and roughly 82% specificity in cross-validation and 80%/75% in testing. Most expanded thyroid clonotypes (frequency above 0.001) were also found in blood, which suggests that blood repertoires may mirror thyroid immune responses. In validation, the model predicted progression to ophthalmopathy with over 65% sensitivity and 72% to 75% specificity, a median of around 6.6 months before onset. Sample size was not statistically predetermined, and blinding of investigators to group allocation was not performed.

Hyperthyroidism patients were newly diagnosed, had a disease duration of under 2 months, and were aged 18 to 65 years. The study excluded patients with uncontrolled infections, other autoimmune diseases, pregnancy or lactation. Clinical symptoms, serum thyroxine and TRAb, thyroid ultrasound, and orbital computed tomography formed the basis for the diagnoses. Blood from progressor patients was drawn when they were first diagnosed with hyperthyroidism, before any ophthalmopathy symptoms appeared. PBMCs were isolated from 7.5 to 10 ml of fresh peripheral blood by Ficoll-Paque density gradient centrifugation. Progressor patients were defined as those initially diagnosed with Graves' hyperthyroidism in whom ophthalmopathy developed during follow-up. Total RNA was extracted using Trizol reagent, and RNA quality was assessed on an Agilent 2100 Bioanalyzer. The CDR3 has 18 amino acids, counting the end cysteine and phenylalanine. The retained sequence is limited to the CDR3, 54 bases, with the frame set at the first base. The V end loses 2 bases and the J end loses 0 bases, and a stretch of 17 bases separates them. Via the germline V gene, CDR1 is KGHSH and CDR2 LQKENI.

Specimen: blood. The receptor was derived from a woman between 18 and 29 years old with Graves' hyperthyroidism that later progressed to Graves' ophthalmopathy. This sequence uses TRBV18 and TRBJ2-1; a tentative D call is TRBD2 (5 bases match). The DNA is TGTGCCAGCTCACCATCAACGACAAGCGGTAGCTCCTACAATGAGCAGTTCTTC. This translates into CASSPSTTSGSSYNEQFF.